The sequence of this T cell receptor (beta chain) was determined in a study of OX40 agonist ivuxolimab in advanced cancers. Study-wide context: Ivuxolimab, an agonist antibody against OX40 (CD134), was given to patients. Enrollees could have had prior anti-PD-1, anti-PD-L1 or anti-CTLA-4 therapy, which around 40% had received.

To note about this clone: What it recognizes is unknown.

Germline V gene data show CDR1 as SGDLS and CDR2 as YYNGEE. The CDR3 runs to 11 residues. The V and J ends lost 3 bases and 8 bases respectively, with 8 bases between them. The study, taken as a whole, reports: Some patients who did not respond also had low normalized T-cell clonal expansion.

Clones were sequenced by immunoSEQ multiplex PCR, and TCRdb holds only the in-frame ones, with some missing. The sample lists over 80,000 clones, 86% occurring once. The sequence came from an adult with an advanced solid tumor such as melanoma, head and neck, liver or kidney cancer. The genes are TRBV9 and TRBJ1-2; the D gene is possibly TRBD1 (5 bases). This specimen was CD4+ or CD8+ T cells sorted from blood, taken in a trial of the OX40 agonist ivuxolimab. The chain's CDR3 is CASSAGGGYTF. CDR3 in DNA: TGTGCCAGCAGCGCCGGGGGAGGCTACACCTTC.